Included here is one T cell receptor (beta chain) sequence, with context. There is no known antigen for this receptor. Qualities for individual bases were not recorded, and no much larger clone is one base off. Collaborating institutions collected whole blood in K2EDTA tubes following their own protocols. For TCRbeta analysis, collaborators shipped samples in one of three forms: frozen whole blood, isolated PBMCs, or DNA extracted from either of those sample types. This sample was taken from a study of blood T cell repertoires in COVID-19 (dated by TCRdb to about 2020). A note on the overall study: Samples from collaborators originated in the United States, Italy and Spain and spanned both the acute and convalescent phases of COVID-19. The material from the prospective study consisted of cDNA or gDNA derived from T cells, B-cell-depleted T cells, or PBMCs. Subjects who had been exposed to COVID-19, were actively infected with it, or had recovered from it provided the deeply sampled blood TCRbeta repertoires that made up the dataset. The repertoires were made available in a free public database intended to serve as a resource for research on the immune response to SARS-CoV-2. The samples were drawn from the first 160 participants of the ongoing ImmuneRACE study and from 1,254 subjects provided by 6 global collaborators. Sample metadata almost always included a de-identified subject ID, COVID-19 status, age in years and sex. Where available, HLA class I and class II types were taken from metadata supplied by the sample provider and were not determined by assay-based typing.

What the work shows at the level of the full study, not this receptor alone: The amount of clinical and demographic metadata varied by source and participant and was provided uncurated.

V was cut back by 1 base and J by 0 bases, leaving a gap of 16 bases between them. Via the germline V gene (reference sequence), CDR1 is SEHNR and CDR2 FQNEAQ. CDR3 length: 17 amino acids, cysteine to phenylalanine. Only the CDR3 portion is preserved as DNA: 51 bases, with reading frame beginning at the first base. TCRbeta CDR3 regions were amplified from genomic DNA using the immunoSEQ Assay, a bias-controlled multiplex PCR. Regarding the original processing steps: Within the assay, amplification of reference gene primers was used to estimate how many nucleated cells each sample contained. Sequence reads were collapsed and filtered to measure the absolute abundance of every unique TCRbeta CDR3 rearrangement. Productive Simpson clonality was computed per sample as the square root of Simpson's diversity index over productive rearrangements. The table was pulled from immuneACCESS by TCRdb, which kept in-frame rearrangements only. Such tables lose some clones; where checked, under half of the loss comes from unresolved V genes, and the rest has no known cause. V and J calls and clone size are copied from that table; D and trimming were computed from the DNA. The sample records about 120,000 clones, 65% to 85% of which are singletons. About 2% of the sample belongs to the ten largest clones.

The clonotype originates from a man between 65 and 85 years old with acute or convalescent COVID-19. Sequencing was done on a sample of peripheral blood. The chain uses TRBV7-9 and TRBJ2-7; the D gene is possibly TRBD2, with 5 bases matching. The sequenced DNA is TGTGCCAGCAGCTTAGGTACCTTAGCGCGACTCTCCTACGAGCAGTACTTC. It codes for CASSLGTLARLSYEQYF.